The 4 T cell receptor beta chains reported below all come from one sample, sequenced in a study of blood T cell repertoires in COVID-19. Here immunoSEQ multiplex PCR was the method, and the copy in TCRdb shows in-frame clones only, minus some. Of roughly 340,000 clones in the sample, 75% to 90% are singletons; the top ten hold under 6.5%. The material sequenced was peripheral blood. Receptors originate from a woman in her fifties or sixties with COVID-19, enrolled during active disease.

The chain employs TRBV18 and TRBJ2-1, with D uncertain. Trimming took 6 bases from V and 5 from J, leaving 14 bases between them. Germline V gene lookup returns CDR1 KGHSH and CDR2 LQKENI. The CDR3 is made up of 14 amino acids. The CDR3 DNA is TGTGCCAGCTCGCCGAGTCTAAGCAACAATGAGCAGTTCTTC. This translates into CASSPSLSNNEQFF.

The chain links TRBV5-1 to TRBJ1-5; D is possibly TRBD1 (5 bases). The V and J ends lost 0 bases and 6 bases respectively, with 13 bases between them. In germline, CDR1 is SGHRS, CDR2 YFSETQ. This CDR3 is built from 15 residues. CDR3 sequence: CASSLEGYRSQPQHF. In DNA, the CDR3 is TGCGCCAGCAGCTTGGAGGGGTATAGGAGTCAGCCCCAGCATTTT.

This chain joins TRBV5-6 and TRBJ2-7, with TRBD1 identical over 8 bases. The V gene's germline CDR1 is SGHDT and CDR2 YYEEEE. The V gene end was trimmed by 4 bases and the J gene end by 2 bases; junction bases not matched to a gene: 5. This CDR3 spans 14 amino acids. DNA for the CDR3: TGTGCCAGCAGCCTCAGGACAGGGCCCTACGAGCAGTACTTC. Protein sequence: CASSLRTGPYEQYF.

The chain combines TRBV30 with TRBJ1-3; possible D gene TRBD1, 6 bases. Between the trimmed V and J ends, which lost 2 bases and 3 bases, there was a span of 20 bases. Germline V CDR1 and CDR2: GTSNPN, SVGIG (reference sequence). CDR3 length: 17 amino acids. Here the CDR3 DNA reads TGTGCCTGGAGTTATGGGACACAAGGGGTTTTTGGAAACACCATATATTTT. Translation: CAWSYGTQGVFGNTIYF.